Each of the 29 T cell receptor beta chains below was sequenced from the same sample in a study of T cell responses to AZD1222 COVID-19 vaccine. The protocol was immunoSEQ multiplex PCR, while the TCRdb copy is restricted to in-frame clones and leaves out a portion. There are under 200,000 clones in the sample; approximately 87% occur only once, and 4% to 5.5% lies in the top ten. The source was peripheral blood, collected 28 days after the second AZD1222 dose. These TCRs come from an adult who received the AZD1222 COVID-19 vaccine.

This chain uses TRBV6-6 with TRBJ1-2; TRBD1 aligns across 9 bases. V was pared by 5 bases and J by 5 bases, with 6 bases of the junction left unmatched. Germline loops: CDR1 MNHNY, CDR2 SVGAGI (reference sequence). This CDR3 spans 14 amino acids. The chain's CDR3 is CASSQQGAGYGYTF. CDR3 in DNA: TGTGCCAGCAGTCAACAGGGGGCCGGGTATGGCTACACCTTC.

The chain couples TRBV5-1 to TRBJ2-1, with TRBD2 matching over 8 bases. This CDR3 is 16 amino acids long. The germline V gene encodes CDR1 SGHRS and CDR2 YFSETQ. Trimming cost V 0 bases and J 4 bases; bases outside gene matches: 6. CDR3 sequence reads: CASSLVAGGPYNEQFF. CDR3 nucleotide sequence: TGCGCCAGCAGCTTGGTGGCGGGGGGCCCGTACAATGAGCAGTTCTTC.

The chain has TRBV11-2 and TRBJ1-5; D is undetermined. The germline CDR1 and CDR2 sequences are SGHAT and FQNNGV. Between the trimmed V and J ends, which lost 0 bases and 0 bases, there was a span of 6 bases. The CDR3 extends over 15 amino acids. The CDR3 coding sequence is TGTGCCAGCAGCTTAGATGCCGGTAGCAATCAGCCCCAGCATTTT. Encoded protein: CASSLDAGSNQPQHF.

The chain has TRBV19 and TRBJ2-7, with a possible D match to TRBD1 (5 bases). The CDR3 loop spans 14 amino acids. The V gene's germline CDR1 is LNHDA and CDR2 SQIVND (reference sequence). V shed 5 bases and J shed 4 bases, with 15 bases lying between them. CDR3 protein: CASSFEDTEYEQYF. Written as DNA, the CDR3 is TGTGCCAGTAGTTTCGAGGACACGGAGTACGAGCAGTACTTC.

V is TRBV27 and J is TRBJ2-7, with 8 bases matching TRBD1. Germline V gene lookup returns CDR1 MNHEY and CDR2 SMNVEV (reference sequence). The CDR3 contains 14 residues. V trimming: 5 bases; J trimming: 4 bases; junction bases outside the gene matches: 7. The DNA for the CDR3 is TGTGCCAGCAGTCTAGACAGGGGCCAGTACGAGCAGTACTTC. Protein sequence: CASSLDRGQYEQYF.

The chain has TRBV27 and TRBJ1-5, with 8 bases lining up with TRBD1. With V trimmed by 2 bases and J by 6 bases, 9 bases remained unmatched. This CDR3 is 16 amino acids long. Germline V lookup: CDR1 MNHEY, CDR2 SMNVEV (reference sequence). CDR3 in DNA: TGTGCCAGCAGTTTACGTCCCGACAGGGGTAGTCAGCCCCAGCATTTT. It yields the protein CASSLRPDRGSQPQHF.

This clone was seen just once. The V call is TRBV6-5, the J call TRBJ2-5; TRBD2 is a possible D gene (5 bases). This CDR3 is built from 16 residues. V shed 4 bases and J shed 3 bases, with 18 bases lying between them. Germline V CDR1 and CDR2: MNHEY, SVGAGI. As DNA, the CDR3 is TGTGCCAGCAGTTCCCGAGGGCTTGGGCAGAAAGAGACCCAGTACTTC. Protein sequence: CASSSRGLGQKETQYF.

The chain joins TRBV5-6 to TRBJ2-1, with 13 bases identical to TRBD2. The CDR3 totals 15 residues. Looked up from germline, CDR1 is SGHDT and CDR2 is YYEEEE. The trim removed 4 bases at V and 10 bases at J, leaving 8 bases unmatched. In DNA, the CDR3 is TGTGCCAGCAGCCTACTAGCGGGGGGGCATCGGGAGCAGTTCTTC. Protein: CASSLLAGGHREQFF.

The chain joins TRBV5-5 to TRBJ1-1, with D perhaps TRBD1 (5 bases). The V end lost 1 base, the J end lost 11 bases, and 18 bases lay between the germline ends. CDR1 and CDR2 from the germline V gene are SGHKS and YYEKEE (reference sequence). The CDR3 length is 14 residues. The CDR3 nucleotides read TGTGCCAGCAGCTTGTCCGGGGGGATCAAGGAGGCTTTCTTT. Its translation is CASSLSGGIKEAFF.

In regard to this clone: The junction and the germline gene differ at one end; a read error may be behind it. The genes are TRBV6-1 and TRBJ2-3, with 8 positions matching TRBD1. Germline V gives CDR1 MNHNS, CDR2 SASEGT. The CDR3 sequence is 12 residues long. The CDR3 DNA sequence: TGTGCCAGCGCCTCCGGGACAGGTACGCAGTATTTT. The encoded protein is CASASGTGTQYF.

CDR3 bases: TGTGCTAGTGTCTTGAGGGGTGACAGTGAAGCTTTCTTT. Amino acid sequence: CASVLRGDSEAFF. The rearrangement uses TRBV12-5 and TRBJ1-1, with D possibly being TRBD1 (5 bases). The germline gives CDR1 LGHNT, CDR2 FRNRAP. Trimming stripped 7 bases from V and 7 bases from J, with 16 bases between. The CDR3 is 13 residues long.

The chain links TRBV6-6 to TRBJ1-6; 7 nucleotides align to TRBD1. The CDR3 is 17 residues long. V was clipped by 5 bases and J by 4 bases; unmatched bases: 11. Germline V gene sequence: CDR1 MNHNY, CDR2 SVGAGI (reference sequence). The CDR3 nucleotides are TGTGCCAGCAGTCGAACCGACGACAGGGTTTATAATTCACCCCTCCACTTT. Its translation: CASSRTDDRVYNSPLHF.

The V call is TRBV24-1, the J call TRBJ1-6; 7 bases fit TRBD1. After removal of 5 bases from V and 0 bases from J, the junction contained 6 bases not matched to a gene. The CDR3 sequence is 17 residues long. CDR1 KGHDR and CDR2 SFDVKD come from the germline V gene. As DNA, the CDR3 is TGTGCCACCAGTGTCAGGGGGACGAGCTCCTATAATTCACCCCTCCACTTT. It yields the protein CATSVRGTSSYNSPLHF.

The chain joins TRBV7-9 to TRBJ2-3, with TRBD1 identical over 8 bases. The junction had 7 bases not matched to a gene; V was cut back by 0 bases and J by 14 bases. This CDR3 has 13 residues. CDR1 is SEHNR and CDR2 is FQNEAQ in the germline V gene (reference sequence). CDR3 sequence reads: CASSLASATGVYF. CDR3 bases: TGTGCCAGCAGCTTAGCCTCCGCGACAGGGGTGTATTTT.

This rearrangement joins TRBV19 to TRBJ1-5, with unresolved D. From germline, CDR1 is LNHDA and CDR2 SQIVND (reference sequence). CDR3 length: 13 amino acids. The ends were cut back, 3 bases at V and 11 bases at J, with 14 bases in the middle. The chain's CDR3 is CASSMSAYDAQHF. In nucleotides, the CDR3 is TGTGCCAGTAGTATGTCAGCCTATGATGCCCAGCATTTT.

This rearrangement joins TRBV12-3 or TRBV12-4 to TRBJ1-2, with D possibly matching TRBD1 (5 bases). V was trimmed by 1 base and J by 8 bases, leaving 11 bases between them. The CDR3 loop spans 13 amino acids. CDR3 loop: CASSLGAGQGYTF. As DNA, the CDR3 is TGTGCCAGCAGTTTAGGGGCAGGGCAGGGCTACACCTTC.

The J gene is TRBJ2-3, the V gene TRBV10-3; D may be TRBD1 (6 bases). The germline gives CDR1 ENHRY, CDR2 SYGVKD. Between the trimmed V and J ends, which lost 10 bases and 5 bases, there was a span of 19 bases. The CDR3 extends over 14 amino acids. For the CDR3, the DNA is TGTGCCACCGGGAACAGGGAAAGGGGAGATACGCAGTATTTT. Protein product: CATGNRERGDTQYF.

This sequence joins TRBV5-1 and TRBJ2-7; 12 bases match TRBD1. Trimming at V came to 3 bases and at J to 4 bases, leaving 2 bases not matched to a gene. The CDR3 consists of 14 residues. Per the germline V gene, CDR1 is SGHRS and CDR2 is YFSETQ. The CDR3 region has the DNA TGCGCCAGCAGCTGGGACAGGGGGCCTTACGAGCAGTACTTC. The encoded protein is CASSWDRGPYEQYF.

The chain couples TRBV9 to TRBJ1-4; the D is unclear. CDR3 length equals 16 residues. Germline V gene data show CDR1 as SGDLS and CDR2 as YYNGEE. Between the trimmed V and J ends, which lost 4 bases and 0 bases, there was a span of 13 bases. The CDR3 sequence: CASSPSRGSTNEKLFF. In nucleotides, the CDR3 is TGTGCCAGCAGCCCCTCTAGAGGATCAACTAATGAAAAACTGTTTTTT.

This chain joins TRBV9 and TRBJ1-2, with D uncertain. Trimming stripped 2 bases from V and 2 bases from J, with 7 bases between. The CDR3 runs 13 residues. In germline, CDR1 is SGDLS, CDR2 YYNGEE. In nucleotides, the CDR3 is TGTGCCAGCAGCGTGGGTAGGAACTATGGCTACACCTTC. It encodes CASSVGRNYGYTF.

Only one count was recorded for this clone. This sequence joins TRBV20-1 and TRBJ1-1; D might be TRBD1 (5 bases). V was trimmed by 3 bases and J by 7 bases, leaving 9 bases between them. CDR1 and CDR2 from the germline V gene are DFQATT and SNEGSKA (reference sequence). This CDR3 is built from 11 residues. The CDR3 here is CSARGRDEAFF. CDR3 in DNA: TGCAGTGCTAGGGGCAGGGATGAAGCTTTCTTT.

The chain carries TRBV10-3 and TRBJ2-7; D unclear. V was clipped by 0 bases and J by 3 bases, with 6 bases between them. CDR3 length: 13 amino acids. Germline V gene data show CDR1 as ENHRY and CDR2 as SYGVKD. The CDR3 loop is CAISESWNYEQYF. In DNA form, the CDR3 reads TGTGCCATCAGTGAGTCTTGGAACTACGAGCAGTACTTC.

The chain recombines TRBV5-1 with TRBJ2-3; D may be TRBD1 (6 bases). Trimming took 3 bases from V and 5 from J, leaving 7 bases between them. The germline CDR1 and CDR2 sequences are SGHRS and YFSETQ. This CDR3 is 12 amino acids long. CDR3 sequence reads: CASSSTGDTQYF. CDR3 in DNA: TGCGCCAGCAGCTCGACAGGAGATACGCAGTATTTT.

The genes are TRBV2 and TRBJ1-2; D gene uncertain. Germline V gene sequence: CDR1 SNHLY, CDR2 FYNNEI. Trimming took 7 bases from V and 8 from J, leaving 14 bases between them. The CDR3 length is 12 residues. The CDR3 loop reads CASTVTRWGYTF. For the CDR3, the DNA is TGTGCCAGCACCGTCACCAGATGGGGCTACACCTTC.

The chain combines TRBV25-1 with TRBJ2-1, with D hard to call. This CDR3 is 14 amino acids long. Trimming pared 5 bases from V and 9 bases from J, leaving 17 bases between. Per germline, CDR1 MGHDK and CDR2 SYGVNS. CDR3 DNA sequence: TGTGCCAGCAGTCAGTCCGACGGATACTCTGAGCAGTTCTTC. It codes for CASSQSDGYSEQFF.

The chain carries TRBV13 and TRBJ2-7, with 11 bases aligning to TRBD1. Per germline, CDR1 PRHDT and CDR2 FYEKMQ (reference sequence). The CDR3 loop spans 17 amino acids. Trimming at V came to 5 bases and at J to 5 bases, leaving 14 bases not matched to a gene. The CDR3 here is CASSLGTGGIVGHEQYF. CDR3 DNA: TGTGCCAGCAGCCTCGGGACAGGGGGGATAGTTGGCCACGAGCAGTACTTC.

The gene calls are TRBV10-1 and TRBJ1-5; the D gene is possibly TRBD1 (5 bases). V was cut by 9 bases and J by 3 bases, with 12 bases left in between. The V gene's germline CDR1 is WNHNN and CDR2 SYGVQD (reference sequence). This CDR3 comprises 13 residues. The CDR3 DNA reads TGCGCCAGTCAGGAGGGGCTCAATCAGCCCCAGCATTTT. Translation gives CASQEGLNQPQHF.

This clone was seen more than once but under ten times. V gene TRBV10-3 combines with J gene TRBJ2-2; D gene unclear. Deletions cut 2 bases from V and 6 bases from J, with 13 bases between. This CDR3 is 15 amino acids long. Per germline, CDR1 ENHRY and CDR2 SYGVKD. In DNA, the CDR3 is TGTGCCATCAGTGAGCCGACCCAGGACGCCGGGGAGCTGTTTTTT. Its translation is CAISEPTQDAGELFF.

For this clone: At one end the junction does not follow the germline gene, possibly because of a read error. The CDR3: CASSQVYTANYGYTF. CDR3 bases: TGCGCCAGCAGTCAAGTGTATACGGCTAACTATGGCTACACCTTC. This chain joins TRBV4-1 and TRBJ1-2; the D is unclear. CDR1 MGHRA and CDR2 YSYEKL come from the germline V gene. The CDR3 is 15 amino acids.